This TCR beta chain was observed in a study of post-analysis software for immune sequencing data. Whole-study findings and limits: Significantly lower normalized Chao1 diversity was seen in multiple sclerosis patients than in controls. Patients used about 5 TRBV segments, including TRBV5-6, TRBV5-1 and TRBV20-1, more often than controls.

Prepared TCR beta cDNA libraries contained unique molecular identifiers. MiXCR, applied by TCRdb to the PCR reads, yields one record per CDR3 protein. The repertoire holds under 650,000 distinct CDR3 sequences, 44% seen once, with 1.5% to 2% in the top ten. A remark on this clonotype: The antigen remains unidentified.

The germline V and J ends were trimmed by 2 bases and 8 bases, with 13 bases remaining between them. Germline loops: CDR1 KGHSH, CDR2 LQKENI. This CDR3 spans 14 amino acids. This sequence joins TRBV18 and TRBJ2-1, with D possibly called TRBD1 or TRBD2 (7 bases each). The sequencing sample was made of blood. This TCR came from a girl under 18 with multiple sclerosis. The DNA for the CDR3 is TGTGCCAGCTCACCAGGGAGGGGGCAGGATGAGCAGTTCTTC. This encodes CASSPGRGQDEQFF.